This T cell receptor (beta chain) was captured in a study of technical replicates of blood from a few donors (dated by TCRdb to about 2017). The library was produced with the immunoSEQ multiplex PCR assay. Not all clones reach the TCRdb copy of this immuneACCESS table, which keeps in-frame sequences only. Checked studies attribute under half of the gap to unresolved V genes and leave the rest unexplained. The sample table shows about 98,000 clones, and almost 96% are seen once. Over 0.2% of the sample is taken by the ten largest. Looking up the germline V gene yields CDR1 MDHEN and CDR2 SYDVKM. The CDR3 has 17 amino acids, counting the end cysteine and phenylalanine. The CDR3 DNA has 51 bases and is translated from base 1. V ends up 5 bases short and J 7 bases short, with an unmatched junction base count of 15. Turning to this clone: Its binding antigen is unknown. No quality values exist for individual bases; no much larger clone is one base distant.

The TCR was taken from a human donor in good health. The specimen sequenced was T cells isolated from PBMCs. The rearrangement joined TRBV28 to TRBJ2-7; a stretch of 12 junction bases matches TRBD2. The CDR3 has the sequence CASSITGKLAGGKEQYF. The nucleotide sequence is TGTGCCAGCAGTATAACCGGAAAACTAGCGGGGGGCAAGGAGCAGTACTTC.